This T cell receptor beta chain was found in a study of T cell responses to AZD1222 COVID-19 vaccine. Assay: immunoSEQ multiplex PCR; the TCRdb copy retains only in-frame clones and omits some. The data contain about 80,000 clones, roughly 90% of them singletons. CDR3 size: 15 residues. V lost 8 bases to trimming and J lost 5 bases; unmatched junction nucleotides: 11. CDR1 is SEHNR, CDR2 FQNEAQ, per germline (reference sequence). Findings of the study overall: Among spike-specific TCRs, nearly half reportedly target unmutated variant regions. When two AZD1222 doses had been given, Spike-specific TCR breadth and depth rose. Donors, mostly white British, included more females; clonal diversity was possibly underestimated.

Details on this clone: The antigen is undetermined.

Sample: peripheral blood, taken 28 days after the second AZD1222 dose. The receptor was derived from an adult who received the AZD1222 COVID-19 vaccine. The V call is TRBV7-9, the J call TRBJ2-2; 7 bases are a match to TRBD2. This CDR3 is CASRLSGGDTGELFF. CDR3 nucleotides: TGTGCCAGCCGCCTCTCGGGAGGTGATACCGGGGAGCTGTTTTTT.